A selection of T cell receptor beta chains follows, all from one sample in a study of shared clonotypes between healthy human individuals. Clones were read by immunoSEQ multiplex PCR, and TCRdb kept only the in-frame ones, dropping some. The sample includes 2.3 million or so clones, over 85% of them seen just once. Sequencing input: naive CD4+ T cells from PBMCs. Receptors originate from a young man in good health. Some clones in this sample may be carry-over from other donors' samples. Both conserved end residues are part of each CDR3. The order of the fields is V gene, J gene, clone size, CDR3 protein. Expanded clones get a size class; other rows say once, few or many, or leave the size out.

TRBV10-3,TRBJ2-6,-,CASKDSGANVLTF
TRBV28,TRBJ2-1,-,CASSSTGRSYNEQFF
TRBV19,TRBJ1-1,-,CASSPTGGNTEAFF
TRBV29-1,TRBJ2-7,-,CSVGSATYEQYF
TRBV10-3,TRBJ1-1,few,CAIRGAEDTEAFF
TRBV18,TRBJ2-2,-,CASSPISPGATGELFF
TRBV18,TRBJ2-1,-,CASSPLPGEQFF
TRBV4-2,TRBJ2-7,-,CASSQEMVLAGGPYEQYF
TRBV4-2,TRBJ2-1,-,CASSQDHGGRGYNEQFF
TRBV9,TRBJ2-3,-,CASSVAGLAGVDTQYF
TRBV30,TRBJ2-7,-,CAWSHSGRPYEQYF
TRBV5-1,TRBJ2-3,-,CASSQDLADTQYF
TRBV2,TRBJ2-5,-,CASGGRLPETQYF
TRBV18,TRBJ2-1,-,CASSPRDSGNEQFF
TRBV5-4,TRBJ1-1,-,CASSFGQGGQSRVTEAFF
TRBV10-3,TRBJ1-1,-,CAISETAGSLNTEAFF
TRBV4-3,TRBJ2-4,-,CASSQDLIGTGAWGAKNIQYF
TRBV7-9,TRBJ2-3,-,CASSQGGSTDTQYF
TRBV29-1,TRBJ2-5,-,CSVRGRIQETQYF
TRBV5-1,TRBJ2-5,-,CASSLGLAGGETQYF
TRBV18,TRBJ1-1,-,CASSPDSMNTEAFF
TRBV18,TRBJ2-7,-,CASSPQQATAYEQYF
TRBV25-1,TRBJ2-3,-,CASSEIAGASTDTQYF
TRBV5-4,TRBJ1-4,-,CASSLGQGATNEKLFF
TRBV6-5,TRBJ2-1,-,CASSYSLAGEYNEQFF